One sample yielded the 22 T cell receptor beta chains listed below, sequenced in a study of OX40 agonist ivuxolimab in advanced cancers. The protocol used for the library was the immunoSEQ multiplex PCR assay. Drawn from immuneACCESS, this table holds only the in-frame rearrangements with V and J called that TCRdb kept. Clones are partly lost; checked studies trace under half to an unresolved V gene and leave the rest unexplained. The sample table holds about 71,000 clones, of which around nine tenths were seen once. Together, the top ten hold 2% to 2.5% of the sample. Sequenced material: CD4+ or CD8+ T cells sorted from blood, taken in a trial of the OX40 agonist ivuxolimab. All receptors derive from an adult with an advanced solid tumor such as melanoma, head and neck, liver or kidney cancer.

V gene TRBV27 combines with J gene TRBJ2-7; D is uncertain. Germline CDR1 reads MNHEY; CDR2 reads SMNVEV (reference sequence). The V end lost 2 bases, the J end lost 5 bases, and 10 bases lay between the germline ends. The CDR3 contains 13 residues. The CDR3 loop reads CASSLRAEHEQYF. CDR3 in DNA: TGTGCCAGCAGTTTAAGGGCAGAACACGAGCAGTACTTC.

The CDR3 DNA reads TGTGCCAGCAGCTTCGGACCGCAGGTCTCCTACGAGCAGTACTTC. This sequence encodes CASSFGPQVSYEQYF. The chain uses TRBV11-2 and TRBJ2-7; D is ambiguous. Between the trimmed V and J ends, which lost 3 bases and 0 bases, there was a span of 12 bases. The CDR3 is 15 amino acids. The germline V gene has CDR1 SGHAT and CDR2 FQNNGV.

The rearrangement joins TRBV6-1 to TRBJ2-5; the D is unclear. Between the trimmed V and J ends, which lost 1 base and 2 bases, there was a span of 5 bases. CDR1 and CDR2 from the germline V gene are MNHNS and SASEGT. The CDR3 spans 13 residues. CDR3 loop: CASSEVGQETQYF. CDR3 sequence (DNA): TGTGCCAGCAGTGAAGTGGGACAAGAGACCCAGTACTTC.

The chain links TRBV4-3 to TRBJ2-2; D is ambiguous. With 1 base removed from V and 5 bases from J, the gap between germline ends came to 11 bases. In germline, CDR1 is LGHNA, CDR2 YSLEER. This CDR3 is built from 15 residues. CDR3 sequence reads: CASSQGAKRTGELFF. The CDR3 DNA follows: TGCGCCAGCAGCCAAGGGGCTAAGAGGACCGGGGAGCTGTTTTTT.

This clone occurred a few times. The chain carries TRBV18 and TRBJ2-7; 12 nucleotides align to TRBD2. Germline V gene data show CDR1 as KGHSH and CDR2 as LQKENI. There are 13 residues in the CDR3. Trimming took 4 bases from V and 11 from J; bases not matched to a gene: 6. The CDR3: CASSRTSGDHEYF. CDR3 nucleotide sequence: TGTGCCAGCTCACGGACTAGCGGGGACCATGAGTACTTC.

The chain combines TRBV2 with TRBJ1-2; the D is unclear. From germline, CDR1 is SNHLY and CDR2 FYNNEI. The CDR3 covers 13 residues. Trimming removed 5 bases from V and 8 bases from J, with 15 bases in between. The CDR3 sequence is CASSQEGFFGYTF. As DNA, the CDR3 is TGTGCCAGCAGTCAGGAGGGATTTTTCGGCTACACCTTC.

The genes are TRBV18 and TRBJ2-5; 7 bases line up with TRBD1. The CDR3 has 13 residues. From germline, CDR1 is KGHSH and CDR2 LQKENI. The ends lost 3 bases at V and 2 bases at J; junction bases unmatched: 0. The CDR3, as DNA: TGTGCCAGCTCACCGGGACAGCAAGAGACCCAGTACTTC. As protein: CASSPGQQETQYF.

V is TRBV7-3 and J is TRBJ1-5; the D gene is possibly TRBD1 (5 bases). V was trimmed by 1 base and J by 7 bases, leaving 8 bases between them. Germline CDR1 is SGHTA and CDR2 is FQGTGA. CDR3 length: 13 residues. Here the CDR3 reads CASSLRQGQPQHF. The DNA of the CDR3 is TGTGCCAGCAGCTTAAGGCAGGGACAGCCCCAGCATTTT.

Turning to this clone: One junction end disagrees with the germline gene, perhaps due to a read error. The gene calls are TRBV7-7 and TRBJ2-1; D gene unclear. This CDR3 region has 13 residues. Per the germline V gene, CDR1 is SSHAT and CDR2 is FNYEAQ (reference sequence). DNA for the CDR3: TGTGCTAGCAGCTTAAGTCTTACCAATGAGCAGTTCTTC. Its translation: CASSLSLTNEQFF.

The chain joins TRBV7-2 to TRBJ2-3, with D tentatively TRBD2 (7 bases). V lost 0 bases to trimming and J lost 4 bases, with 20 bases between them. Germline V gene data show CDR1 as SGHTA and CDR2 as FQGNSA. The CDR3 runs to 18 residues. This chain's CDR3 is CASSLAFGRGGGPDTQYF. The CDR3 DNA follows: TGTGCCAGCAGCTTAGCATTCGGCAGGGGAGGGGGGCCAGATACGCAGTATTTT.

The sample holds one count of this clone. This sequence joins TRBV4-1 and TRBJ1-4, with a weak D call TRBD1 (5 bases). Germline CDR1 MGHRA, CDR2 YSYEKL. The ends were cut back, 3 bases at V and 8 bases at J, with 16 bases in the middle. This CDR3 has 15 residues. CDR3 coding DNA: TGCGCCAGCAGCCACCCCGGGACCCGCGGCGAAAAACTGTTTTTT. Protein sequence: CASSHPGTRGEKLFF.

V and J are TRBV28 and TRBJ2-1, with 7 bases lining up with TRBD2. The CDR3 extends over 15 amino acids. Per the germline V gene, CDR1 is MDHEN and CDR2 is SYDVKM. Trimming at V came to 6 bases and at J to 4 bases, leaving 9 bases not matched to a gene. In DNA form, the CDR3 reads TGTGCCAGCAGCGTGGGAGCGGGGCTATACAATGAGCAGTTCTTC. This encodes CASSVGAGLYNEQFF.

This clone has just one count. The chain has TRBV6-6 and TRBJ1-1; D is possibly TRBD1 (6 bases). This CDR3 has 13 amino acids. V was trimmed by 7 bases and J by 4 bases, leaving 13 bases between them. Germline V gene data show CDR1 as MNHNY and CDR2 as SVGAGI (reference sequence). CDR3 bases: TGTGCCAGCATCAACAGGGTTGGCACTGAAGCTTTCTTT. Protein: CASINRVGTEAFF.

The V call is TRBV4-1, the J call TRBJ2-7; TRBD1 is a possible D gene (6 bases). The germline gives CDR1 MGHRA, CDR2 YSYEKL. CDR3 size: 16 residues. Trimming cost V 1 base and J 7 bases, with 20 bases left between them. The CDR3 protein is CASSQGSLRGTGEQYF. The CDR3, as DNA: TGCGCCAGCAGCCAAGGTAGCCTGAGGGGGACGGGGGAGCAGTACTTC.

The chain is built from TRBV9 and TRBJ1-6; D may be TRBD1 (6 bases). Germline CDR1 and CDR2: SGDLS and YYNGEE. Trimming cost V 3 bases and J 5 bases, with 18 bases left between them. The CDR3 runs 17 residues. The CDR3 DNA is TGTGCCAGCAGCGCCGCCGGGACAAGCGTGCATAATTCACCCCTCCACTTT. It is translated as CASSAAGTSVHNSPLHF.

This clone showed up just once. The V gene is TRBV5-5, the J gene TRBJ2-5; D uncertain. Germline lookup yields CDR1 SGHKS and CDR2 YYEKEE (reference sequence). There are 13 residues in the CDR3. V was trimmed by 10 bases and J by 2 bases, leaving 15 bases between them. In DNA, the CDR3 is TGTGCCTGTCGAAGGTGGGCGCAAGAGACCCAGTACTTC. It specifies CACRRWAQETQYF.

This clone was picked up a small number of times. V is TRBV4-1 and J is TRBJ2-4; D assignment may be TRBD1 or TRBD2 (5 bases each). This CDR3 is 15 amino acids long. Germline-derived CDR1 and CDR2 are MGHRA and YSYEKL. Trimming took 0 bases from V and 6 from J, leaving 12 bases between them. The CDR3 protein is CASSQEGQGRNIQYF. CDR3 nucleotides: TGCGCCAGCAGCCAAGAGGGGCAGGGACGAAACATTCAGTACTTC.

The genes are TRBV6-6 and TRBJ2-2, with 10 bases aligning to TRBD2. J lost 8 bases, V lost 4 bases, and 4 bases had no gene match. Germline-derived CDR1 and CDR2 are MNHNY and SVGAGI (reference sequence). CDR3 length: 14 amino acids. The CDR3 DNA reads as TGTGCCAGCAGTTTTGCTAGCGGGAGTGGGGAGCTGTTTTTT. This translates into CASSFASGSGELFF.

The chain uses TRBV30 and TRBJ1-4, with 7 bases identical to TRBD1. The CDR3 extends over 13 amino acids. V lost 3 bases and J lost 7; bases outside the gene matches: 5. CDR1 GTSNPN and CDR2 SVGIG come from the germline V gene (reference sequence). In nucleotides, the CDR3 is TGTGCCTGGAGAGTAGGGGGCAGTGAAAAACTGTTTTTT. Amino acids: CAWRVGGSEKLFF.

The chain uses TRBV11-2 and TRBJ2-3; D is unclear. There are 10 residues in the CDR3. The V and J ends lost 4 bases and 11 bases respectively, with 7 bases between them. CDR1 and CDR2 from the germline V gene are SGHAT and FQNNGV. The CDR3 here is CASSSDGQYF. The DNA for the CDR3 is TGTGCCAGCAGCTCGGATGGGCAGTATTTT.

J is TRBJ2-1 and V is TRBV7-9, with 7 bases matching TRBD1. V lost 5 bases, J lost 7 bases, and 8 bases stayed unmatched. Germline CDR1 is SEHNR and CDR2 is FQNEAQ (reference sequence). The CDR3 loop spans 14 amino acids. The CDR3 loop reads CASSVTGARNEQFF. The CDR3 nucleotides read TGTGCCAGCAGCGTTACAGGGGCGAGGAATGAGCAGTTCTTC.

This chain joins TRBV6-5 and TRBJ1-6; 8 bases map to TRBD1. The CDR3 sequence is 15 residues long. J lost 6 bases, V lost 5 bases, and 6 bases had no gene match. CDR1 and CDR2 (germline): MNHEY, SVGAGI. CDR3 coding DNA: TGTGCCAGCAGTCTAGGACAGGGATTTAATTCACCCCTCCACTTT. Protein product: CASSLGQGFNSPLHF.